Presented here are 21 T cell receptor beta chains from one specimen sequenced in a study of T cell responses to AZD1222 COVID-19 vaccine. Some clones are missing from TCRdb's copy, which holds only in-frame ones; the method was immunoSEQ multiplex PCR. The sample has some 150,000 clones, about nine tenths seen once. The sequenced sample was peripheral blood, obtained on day 0 of AZD1222 vaccination. The source is an adult in good health.

This chain connects TRBV9 to TRBJ1-3; 9 positions match TRBD1. V dropped 4 bases and J dropped 3; count of bases not matched to a gene: 5. Germline V lookup: CDR1 SGDLS, CDR2 YYNGEE. The CDR3 runs 15 residues. The chain's CDR3 is CASSPLDRGGNTIYF. CDR3 nucleotide sequence: TGTGCCAGCAGCCCACTGGACAGGGGTGGAAACACCATATATTTT.

This clone occurred once. The chain couples TRBV27 to TRBJ2-7, with D maybe TRBD1 (5 bases). This CDR3 is built from 15 residues. Germline assignment: CDR1 MNHEY and CDR2 SMNVEV (reference sequence). Trimming left V 0 bases short and J 5 bases short, with 14 bases between. CDR3 sequence reads: CASSLSYRQRDEQYF. The DNA of the CDR3 is TGTGCCAGCAGTTTATCGTACAGGCAAAGGGACGAGCAGTACTTC.

The sample holds one count of this clone. V usage is TRBV5-8 and J usage is TRBJ2-7; D possibly corresponds to TRBD2 (5 bases). The germline V gene has CDR1 SGHTS and CDR2 YDEGEE. V lost 9 bases and J lost 3, with 16 bases in between. This CDR3 comprises 13 residues. The CDR3 reads CATNRGGGYEQYF. CDR3 sequence (DNA): TGTGCCACCAACCGCGGCGGAGGCTACGAGCAGTACTTC.

This clone appeared a few times. This chain links TRBV2 with TRBJ1-3; D is ambiguous. The V end lost 4 bases, the J end lost 0 bases, and 10 bases lay between the germline ends. Germline V CDR1 and CDR2: SNHLY, FYNNEI. CDR3 length equals 15 residues. This CDR3 is CASSGQLSSGNTIYF. Written as DNA, the CDR3 is TGTGCCAGCAGTGGGCAGTTAAGCTCTGGAAACACCATATATTTT.

This clone was seen only a few times. The gene calls are TRBV2 and TRBJ1-3, with TRBD1 as a possible D gene (5 bases). Germline assignment: CDR1 SNHLY and CDR2 FYNNEI. The CDR3 runs 16 residues. V gave up 6 bases and J gave up 0 bases, with 15 bases separating them. CDR3 DNA: TGTGCCAGCAGCCAGCAGGGCGCCTACTCTGGAAACACCATATATTTT. Translated, it gives CASSQQGAYSGNTIYF.

The chain combines TRBV7-2 with TRBJ2-6, with D perhaps TRBD2 (7 bases). CDR3 size: 16 residues. Germline V CDR1 and CDR2: SGHTA, FQGNSA. V was clipped by 2 bases and J by 4 bases, with 12 bases between them. In DNA, the CDR3 is TGTGCCAGCAGCTTATTGCGGGGGCGCGGGGCCAACGTCCTGACTTTC. Translated, it gives CASSLLRGRGANVLTF.

The J gene is TRBJ2-6, the V gene TRBV5-1; D not certain. The germline gives CDR1 SGHRS, CDR2 YFSETQ. The CDR3 extends over 17 amino acids. V dropped 0 bases and J dropped 0 bases, with 10 bases sitting between them. The CDR3 region has the DNA TGCGCCAGCAGCTTGGGGGCCTCTACCTCTGGGGCCAACGTCCTGACTTTC. Translation: CASSLGASTSGANVLTF.

V gene TRBV6-5 combines with J gene TRBJ2-7; TRBD1 might be the D (6 bases). There are 15 residues in the CDR3. Germline V gives CDR1 MNHEY, CDR2 SVGAGI. Trimming stripped 3 bases from V and 6 bases from J, with 18 bases between. The DNA of the CDR3 is TGTGCCAGCAGTTATACCCGAACAGGGTGGGTCGAGCAGTACTTC. It translates to CASSYTRTGWVEQYF.

The chain uses TRBV6-5 and TRBJ1-1, with TRBD1 matching 9 bases. The CDR3 sequence is 16 residues long. Germline CDR1 is MNHEY and CDR2 is SVGAGI. The V and J ends lost 0 bases and 4 bases, in that order; junction bases with no gene match: 6. The CDR3 region has the DNA TGTGCCAGCAGTTACTCGGGGACAGGGTTTACCACTGAAGCTTTCTTT. Amino acids: CASSYSGTGFTTEAFF.

In this sample, this clone turned up once. This chain links TRBV6-1 with TRBJ1-5; D uncertain. The CDR3 is 12 residues long. Germline V gene data show CDR1 as MNHNS and CDR2 as SASEGT. V lost 3 bases, J lost 7 bases, and 7 bases lay in between. The CDR3 region has the DNA TGTGCCAGCAGTGATAGAGCACAGCCCCAGCATTTT. Amino acid sequence: CASSDRAQPQHF.

This clone was detected only once. The chain carries TRBV4-1 and TRBJ2-1; D unresolved. V was trimmed by 1 base and J by 4 bases, leaving 5 bases between them. The CDR3 is 13 amino acids. Germline CDR1 is MGHRA and CDR2 is YSYEKL. The CDR3 sequence is CASSQVTYNEQFF. In DNA form, the CDR3 reads TGCGCCAGCAGCCAAGTTACTTACAATGAGCAGTTCTTC.

The chain uses TRBV7-2 and TRBJ2-7; 13 bases fit TRBD2. Looked up from germline, CDR1 is SGHTA and CDR2 is FQGNSA. The CDR3 totals 14 residues. V shed 4 bases and J 6 bases; nucleotides not matched to a gene: 3. The CDR3 DNA follows: TGTGCCAGCAGCTCCGGACTAGCGGGGGCCGAGCAGTACTTC. This gives the protein CASSSGLAGAEQYF.

The chain recombines TRBV9 with TRBJ1-5; D is ambiguous. CDR3 size: 14 residues. Germline CDR1 and CDR2: SGDLS and YYNGEE. V lost 3 bases and J 0 bases, leaving 7 bases between the germline ends. This CDR3 reads CASSDSDSNQPQHF. The CDR3 DNA sequence: TGTGCCAGCAGCGACAGCGATAGCAATCAGCCCCAGCATTTT.

This clone was picked up a small number of times. The chain is built from TRBV19 and TRBJ1-1; D gene ambiguous. The CDR3 runs to 12 residues. Trimming stripped 5 bases from V and 6 bases from J, with 10 bases between. Germline V CDR1 and CDR2: LNHDA, SQIVND (reference sequence). The CDR3, as DNA: TGTGCCAGTAGTCAAGGGCGCCCTGAAGCTTTCTTT. This translates into CASSQGRPEAFF.

The chain recombines TRBV19 with TRBJ1-2; 9 positions agree with TRBD1. The germline V gene encodes CDR1 LNHDA and CDR2 SQIVND (reference sequence). The V gene end was trimmed by 5 bases and the J gene end by 7 bases; junction bases not matched to a gene: 11. The CDR3 extends over 15 amino acids. CDR3 nucleotides: TGTGCCAGTAGTGTTAGCGGGACAGGGCCCTCTGGCTACACCTTC. The encoded protein is CASSVSGTGPSGYTF.

A few counts support this clone. The chain is built from TRBV5-1 and TRBJ1-1; possible D gene TRBD1, 5 bases. Deletions cut 7 bases from V and 5 bases from J, with 18 bases between. The CDR3 length is 14 residues. Per the germline V gene, CDR1 is SGHRS and CDR2 is YFSETQ. The CDR3 sequence is CASALESRGTEAFF. The CDR3 bases are TGCGCCAGCGCCCTCGAGTCCCGGGGGACTGAAGCTTTCTTT.

V and J are TRBV28 and TRBJ2-1; tentative D call: TRBD1 (5 bases). V dropped 8 bases and J dropped 8 bases, with 25 bases sitting between them. This CDR3 spans 16 amino acids. CDR1 is MDHEN, CDR2 SYDVKM, per germline. CDR3 amino acids: CASPPLGDGLWDEQFF. In DNA, the CDR3 is TGTGCCAGCCCCCCCCTAGGGGATGGCCTCTGGGATGAGCAGTTCTTC.

The chain carries TRBV7-9 and TRBJ1-6, with 11 bases aligning to TRBD1. From germline, CDR1 is SEHNR and CDR2 FQNEAQ (reference sequence). J gave up 9 bases and V 1 base, and 2 bases lay outside the gene matches. The CDR3 contains 15 residues. The CDR3 is CASSLGDRGFSPLHF. CDR3 DNA sequence: TGTGCCAGCAGCTTAGGGGACAGGGGGTTTTCACCCCTCCACTTT.

The chain uses TRBV25-1 and TRBJ2-1, with D unclear. Germline CDR1 reads MGHDK; CDR2 reads SYGVNS. V was shortened by 0 bases and J by 7 bases, with 4 bases between the two germline ends. The CDR3 totals 12 residues. CDR3 in amino acids: CASSEYQNEQFF. The CDR3 DNA reads as TGTGCCAGCAGTGAATACCAAAATGAGCAGTTCTTC.

The table lists this clone with a count of one. The V gene is TRBV7-7, the J gene TRBJ2-3, with D perhaps matching TRBD1 (5 bases). The CDR3 runs to 13 residues. CDR1 and CDR2 from the germline V gene are SSHAT and FNYEAQ (reference sequence). Trimming pared 4 bases from V and 4 bases from J, leaving 9 bases between. CDR3 residues: CASSSSGSDTQYF. CDR3 nucleotide sequence: TGTGCCAGCAGCTCTTCAGGGTCAGATACGCAGTATTTT.

The J gene is TRBJ2-7, the V gene TRBV10-2; the match to TRBD2 covers 7 bases. The J segment lost 0 bases and the V segment lost 0 bases, leaving 8 bases of the junction unmatched. CDR3 size: 17 residues. Germline lookup yields CDR1 WSHSY and CDR2 SAAADI. This CDR3 is CASSESVGGGSSYEQYF. The CDR3 DNA follows: TGCGCCAGCAGTGAGTCGGTAGGCGGGGGAAGCTCCTACGAGCAGTACTTC.